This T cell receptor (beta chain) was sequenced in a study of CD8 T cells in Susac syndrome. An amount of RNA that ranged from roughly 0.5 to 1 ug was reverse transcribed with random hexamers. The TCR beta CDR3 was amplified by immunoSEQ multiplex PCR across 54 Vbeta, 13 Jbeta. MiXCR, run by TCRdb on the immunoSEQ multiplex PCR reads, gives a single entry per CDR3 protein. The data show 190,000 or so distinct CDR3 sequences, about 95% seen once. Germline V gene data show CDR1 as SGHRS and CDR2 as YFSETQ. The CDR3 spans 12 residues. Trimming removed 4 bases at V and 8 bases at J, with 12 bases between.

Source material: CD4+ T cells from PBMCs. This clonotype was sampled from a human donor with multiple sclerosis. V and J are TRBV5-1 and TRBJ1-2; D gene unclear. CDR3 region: CASSPGLEGYTF. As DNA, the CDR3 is TGCGCCAGCAGCCCTGGACTGGAGGGCTACACCTTC. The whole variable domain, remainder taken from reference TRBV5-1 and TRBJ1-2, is KAGVTQTPRYLIKTRGQQVTLSCSPISGHRSVSWYQQTPGQGLQFLFEYFSETQRNKGNFPGRFSGRQFSNSRSEMNVSTLELGDSALYLCASSPGLEGYTFGSGTRLTVV.